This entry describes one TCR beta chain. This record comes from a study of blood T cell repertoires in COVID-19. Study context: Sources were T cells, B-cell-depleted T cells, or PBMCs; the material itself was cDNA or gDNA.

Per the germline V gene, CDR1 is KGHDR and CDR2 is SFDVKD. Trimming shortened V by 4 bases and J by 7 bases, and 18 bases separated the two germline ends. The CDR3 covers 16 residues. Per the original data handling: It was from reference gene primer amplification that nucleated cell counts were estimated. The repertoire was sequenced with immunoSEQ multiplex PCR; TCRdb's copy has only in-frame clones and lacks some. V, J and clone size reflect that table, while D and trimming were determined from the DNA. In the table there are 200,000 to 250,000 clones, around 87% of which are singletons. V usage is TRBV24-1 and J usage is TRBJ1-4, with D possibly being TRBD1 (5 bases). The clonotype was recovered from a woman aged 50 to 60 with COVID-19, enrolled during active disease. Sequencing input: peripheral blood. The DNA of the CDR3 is TGTGCCACCAGTGACCCGGGTAGGGGCAACGGTGAAAAACTGTTTTTT. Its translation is CATSDPGRGNGEKLFF.